Shown below are 8 T cell receptor beta chains from a single sample sequenced in a study of blood T cell repertoires in COVID-19. Sequencing used immunoSEQ multiplex PCR; TCRdb keeps in-frame clones, though not all of them. This sample has 14,000 to 15,000 clones, with 80% to 90% found just once. Input material: peripheral blood. These TCRs come from a human donor in a cohort sampled during active COVID-19.

The chain recombines TRBV4-2 with TRBJ1-3, with D possibly being TRBD1 (5 bases). The germline V gene has CDR1 LGHNA and CDR2 YNFKEQ. V was pared by 1 base and J by 0 bases, with 7 bases between. The CDR3 is 15 residues long. CDR3: CASSQGGGSGNTIYF. DNA of the CDR3: TGTGCCAGCAGCCAAGGGGGGGGCTCTGGAAACACCATATATTTT.

J is TRBJ2-3 and V is TRBV11-2; D remains ambiguous. The CDR3 is 13 amino acids. V lost 4 bases, J lost 0 bases, and 5 bases lay in between. Per the germline V gene, CDR1 is SGHAT and CDR2 is FQNNGV. CDR3 bases: TGTGCCAGCAGCTCAACTAGCACAGATACGCAGTATTTT. Translating it yields CASSSTSTDTQYF.

V is TRBV5-6 and J is TRBJ1-5; D unclear. Germline CDR1 reads SGHDT; CDR2 reads YYEEEE. The CDR3 is 12 amino acids. The ends were cut back, 3 bases at V and 6 bases at J, with 7 bases in the middle. The CDR3 region is CASSSWAQPQHF. For the CDR3, the DNA is TGTGCCAGCAGCTCGTGGGCTCAGCCCCAGCATTTT.

The chain carries TRBV3-1 (or the pseudogene TRBV3-2) and TRBJ2-3; D remains unclear. V lost 4 bases, J lost 6 bases, and 8 bases lay in between. Germline CDR1 LGHDT, CDR2 YNNKEL (reference sequence). The CDR3 totals 12 residues. CDR3 DNA: TGTGCCAGCAGCCTTCGAGCCGATACGCAGTATTTT. Translating it yields CASSLRADTQYF.

The rearrangement links TRBV19 to TRBJ2-1; tentative D call: TRBD1 (7 bases). There are 17 residues in the CDR3. From germline, CDR1 is LNHDA and CDR2 SQIVND (reference sequence). The V end lost 1 base, the J end lost 5 bases, and 18 bases lay between the germline ends. This CDR3 reads CASSIGGRDSLHNEQFF. The CDR3 DNA reads TGTGCCAGTAGTATAGGAGGGCGGGACAGCTTACACAATGAGCAGTTCTTC.

The chain is built from TRBV2 and TRBJ1-5, with a weak D call TRBD1 (6 bases). This CDR3 region has 13 residues. Germline assignment: CDR1 SNHLY and CDR2 FYNNEI. Trimming removed 7 bases at V and 6 bases at J, with 13 bases between. CDR3 in DNA: TGTGCCAGCATGGGGACAAGGGGTCAGCCCCAGCATTTT. This codes for CASMGTRGQPQHF.

This clone was picked up one time. The chain is built from TRBV6-5 and TRBJ1-1; D is ambiguous. CDR1 and CDR2 from the germline V gene are MNHEY and SVGAGI. V lost 6 bases and J 6 bases, leaving 8 bases between the germline ends. The CDR3 is made up of 11 amino acids. The CDR3 DNA sequence: TGTGCCAGCAGCCCCCTCGCTGAAGCTTTCTTT. Protein sequence: CASSPLAEAFF.

This chain connects TRBV7-2 to TRBJ1-6; tentative D call: TRBD1 (6 bases). V was shortened by 5 bases and J by 9 bases, with 17 bases between the two germline ends. This CDR3 has 15 amino acids. The germline CDR1 and CDR2 sequences are SGHTA and FQGNSA. This CDR3 reads CASSANTGRSSPLHF. CDR3 bases: TGTGCCAGCAGCGCAAACACAGGGCGGAGTTCACCCCTCCACTTT.